These T cell receptor beta chains were read from a single sample in a study of T cells of healthy individuals. Via MiXCR, TCRdb re-called the 5' RACE reads, giving one row per CDR3 protein. The sample has 90,000 to 100,000 distinct CDR3 sequences; around 17% are singletons. Receptor source: a human donor in good health. CDR3s include the opening cysteine and the closing phenylalanine or tryptophan. D genes are given only for firm matches. Rows may omit the clone size; those that give it use once, few, many or a size class.

V gene,J gene,CDR3 length,clone size,D gene,CDR3 DNA,CDR3 protein
TRBV24-1,TRBJ2-3,18,few,NA,TGTGCCACCAGTGATTTGGGGACCCTCGGGAGAGGGACAGATACGCAGTATTTT,CATSDLGTLGRGTDTQYF
TRBV7-6,TRBJ1-3,16,many,NA,TGTGCCAGCAGCTTAGGACAGGCTTACTCTGGAAACACCATATATTTT,CASSLGQAYSGNTIYF
TRBV6-6,TRBJ1-1,13,NA,NA,TGTGCCAGCGGTTCCCAGGACTCCACTGAAGCTTTCTTT,CASGSQDSTEAFF
TRBV7-9,TRBJ2-1,18,many,TRBD2,TGTGCCAGCAGCGACTCCGACTATAAGCGGGGGGGATACAATGAGCAGTTCTTC,CASSDSDYKRGGYNEQFF
TRBV6-2/TRBV6-3,TRBJ1-5,14,few,NA,TGTGCCAGCAGTTACTCGATGGGGGATCAGCCCCAGCATTTT,CASSYSMGDQPQHF
TRBV28,TRBJ1-1,14,NA,NA,TGTGCCAGCAGTTTAAGCCAGCCGAACACTGAAGCTTTCTTT,CASSLSQPNTEAFF
TRBV20-1,TRBJ2-1,14,few,TRBD2,TGCAGTGCTACTGCGGGAGAGCGGTACAATGAGCAGTTCTTC,CSATAGERYNEQFF
TRBV20-1,TRBJ1-1,14,few,NA,TGCAGTGCTAGGCTGGCGGGCACGAACACTGAAGCTTTCTTT,CSARLAGTNTEAFF
TRBV7-7,TRBJ2-2,13,many,TRBD2,TGTGCTAGCAGCCTGGCGGGAGCCGGGGAGCTGTTTTTT,CASSLAGAGELFF
TRBV20-1,TRBJ2-7,15,many,NA,TGCAGTGCTAGAGATGGTCTTAGGCGGGGCTACGAGCAGTACTTC,CSARDGLRRGYEQYF
TRBV20-1,TRBJ2-1,15,NA,NA,TGCAGTGCTATGGGCCGGCAGAGTTTCTACAATGAGCAGTTCTTC,CSAMGRQSFYNEQFF
TRBV5-1,TRBJ2-3,13,many,NA,TGCGCCAGCAGCTTGGCAGGGGCAGATACGCAGTATTTT,CASSLAGADTQYF
TRBV9,TRBJ2-3,16,many,TRBD2,TGTGCCAGCAGCGTAGACAGCGGGGGGGCCCCAGATACGCAGTATTTT,CASSVDSGGAPDTQYF
TRBV29-1,TRBJ1-1,15,few,TRBD1,TGCAGCGTTGTCGACAGGGGGAATATGAACACTGAAGCTTTCTTT,CSVVDRGNMNTEAFF
TRBV29-1,TRBJ1-1,13,NA,NA,TGCAGCGCCGGGGAAATGGTGAACACTGAAGCTTTCTTT,CSAGEMVNTEAFF
TRBV6-5,TRBJ2-7,13,NA,NA,TGTGCCAGCGCCTTAGCCCGCTCCTACGAGCAGTACTTC,CASALARSYEQYF
TRBV5-1,TRBJ1-5,15,many,NA,TGCGCCAGCAGCTTGGACGGTCCTGGCAATCAGCCCCAGCATTTT,CASSLDGPGNQPQHF
TRBV7-3,TRBJ2-1,19,few,TRBD2,TGTGCCAGCAGCTCCCGGGCTACTAGCGGGGGGGCCTCCTACAATGAGCAGTTCTTC,CASSSRATSGGASYNEQFF
TRBV7-9,TRBJ1-3,14,NA,NA,TGTGCCAGCAGCATAGGACAATTTGGAAACACCATATATTTT,CASSIGQFGNTIYF
TRBV20-1,TRBJ2-7,13,NA,NA,TGCAGTGCCAGTAGGGTGGGGGTCTACGAGCAGTACTTC,CSASRVGVYEQYF
TRBV20-1,TRBJ2-5,22,many,TRBD2,TGCAGTGCTAGAGTCGGTTTGGCTAGCGGGAGTCAAACCACTGGCCCACAAGAGACCCAGTACTTC,CSARVGLASGSQTTGPQETQYF
TRBV5-1,TRBJ2-1,16,NA,NA,TGCGCCAGCAGCCGATTACAGGATAAGGGTTACAATGAGCAGTTCTTC,CASSRLQDKGYNEQFF
TRBV6-6,TRBJ1-5,12,NA,NA,TGTGCCAGCAGTGGCAGCAATCAGCCCCAGCATTTT,CASSGSNQPQHF
TRBV29-1,TRBJ1-2,13,many,TRBD1,TGCAGCGTTATGACAGGGGGAGGGTATGGCTACACCTTC,CSVMTGGGYGYTF
TRBV2,TRBJ1-1,16,many,NA,TGTGCCAGCAGTGACGGGACATCGGGGGAAAACACTGAAGCTTTCTTT,CASSDGTSGENTEAFF
TRBV28,TRBJ2-4,15,few,TRBD1,TGTGCCAGCAGCGGGACAACAGGGGGCAAAAACATTCAGTACTTC,CASSGTTGGKNIQYF
TRBV6-1,TRBJ2-3,17,NA,TRBD2,TGTGCCAGCAGGGACCTCTTTAGCGGGGGTGTCACAGATACGCAGTATTTT,CASRDLFSGGVTDTQYF
TRBV20-1,TRBJ2-3,15,NA,NA,TGCAGTGCTAGAGATCCCGGGTCCATCACAGATACGCAGTATTTT,CSARDPGSITDTQYF
TRBV28,TRBJ2-7,14,few,NA,TGTGCCAGCAGTTTTTGGGGCGGAACCTACGAGCAGTACTTC,CASSFWGGTYEQYF
TRBV27,TRBJ2-2,13,many,NA,TGTGCCAGCAGTTACCGCCTCACCGGGGAGCTGTTTTTT,CASSYRLTGELFF
TRBV13,TRBJ2-1,18,NA,TRBD1,TGTGCCAGCAGCTTAGTCCCTTCAGACAGGGGCCCCTACAATGAGCAGTTCTTC,CASSLVPSDRGPYNEQFF
TRBV5-1,TRBJ2-1,14,NA,NA,TGCGCCAGCAGCGTCGGGGGGCTTTACAATGAGCAGTTCTTC,CASSVGGLYNEQFF
TRBV29-1,TRBJ2-2,12,many,NA,TGCAGCGTTGGGCTGAACACCGGGGAGCTGTTTTTT,CSVGLNTGELFF
TRBV9,TRBJ2-1,17,NA,NA,TGTGCCAGCAGCGTGGTCGGCCGGGCGGGGAGCAGGAATGAGCAGTTCTTC,CASSVVGRAGSRNEQFF
TRBV6-5,TRBJ1-6,14,NA,NA,TGTGCCAGCACCCGATGGGGGTCAGGTTCACCCCTCCACTTT,CASTRWGSGSPLHF
TRBV2,TRBJ2-5,15,few,NA,TGTGCCAGCAGTGAATGGTCCAGCGCGCAAGAGACCCAGTACTTC,CASSEWSSAQETQYF
TRBV7-8,TRBJ2-1,17,many,TRBD2,TGTGCCAGCAGCTCATACAGACTAGCGGCCTCCTACAATGAGCAGTTCTTC,CASSSYRLAASYNEQFF
TRBV5-5,TRBJ1-3,14,few,NA,TGTGCCAGCAGCTTATGGGGATCTGGAAACACCATATATTTT,CASSLWGSGNTIYF
TRBV4-1,TRBJ2-3,16,NA,NA,TGCGCCAGCAGCCAAGGGACCCGAGCAGGCACAGATACGCAGTATTTT,CASSQGTRAGTDTQYF
TRBV5-1,TRBJ1-5,15,many,TRBD1,TGCGCCAGCAGCAGTGGACAGGGGGCAGGGCAGCCCCAGCATTTT,CASSSGQGAGQPQHF
TRBV15,TRBJ2-7,12,NA,NA,TGTGCCACCAGCATCCTTGGGAAGGAGCAGTACTTC,CATSILGKEQYF
TRBV4-1,TRBJ2-1,14,NA,TRBD2,TGCGCCAGTAGGAGCGGGAGCTCCTACAATGAGCAGTTCTTC,CASRSGSSYNEQFF
TRBV15,TRBJ2-1,11,NA,NA,TGTGCCACCAGCAGAGAGTATGAGCAGTTCTTC,CATSREYEQFF
TRBV28,TRBJ2-7,14,NA,TRBD2,TGTGCCAGCAGACTGACTAGCGGGGGTACGAAGCAGTACTTC,CASRLTSGGTKQYF
TRBV2,TRBJ1-4,14,few,NA,TGTGCCAGCAGTGAACAGGGGACTAATGAAAAACTGTTTTTT,CASSEQGTNEKLFF
TRBV10-3,TRBJ2-1,17,NA,TRBD2,TGTGCCATCAGAGGGGGACTAGCGGGACTCGAAGGAAATGAGCAGTTCTTC,CAIRGGLAGLEGNEQFF